A single sample gave rise to the 29 T cell receptor beta chains below, sequenced in a study of T-cell memory formation after mild COVID-19. One entry per CDR3 protein results from TCRdb running MiXCR on the 5' RACE reads. Found here are 300,000 to 350,000 distinct CDR3 sequences, just under 20% of them singletons; the top ten hold 20% to 25%. The material sequenced was PBMCs or a T cell subset sorted from them (not recorded which). The receptors stem from a man between 18 and 35 years old who had mild COVID-19 (a few samples of this study predate the infection). Cell type and time point are not known.

As for this clonotype: A read error may account for a junction end that differs from germline. This chain joins TRBV6-6 and TRBJ1-1; possibly TRBD1 for D (6 bases). This CDR3 contains 12 residues. Germline-derived CDR1 and CDR2 are MNHNY and SVGAGI (reference sequence). DNA of the CDR3: TGTGCCAGCAGGGGGGCAGCGCCCCGGCCCTTTTTT. Protein sequence: CASRGAAPRPFF.

The chain is built from TRBV5-1 and TRBJ1-2; TRBD1 matches at 11 bases. After removal of 3 bases from V and 2 bases from J, the junction contained 9 bases not matched to a gene. The CDR3 loop spans 17 amino acids. Germline CDR1 reads SGHRS; CDR2 reads YFSETQ. CDR3 amino acids: CASSSDRGLGRNYGYTF. In nucleotides, the CDR3 is TGCGCCAGCAGCTCGGACAGGGGGCTCGGTCGGAACTATGGCTACACCTTC.

J is TRBJ2-5 and V is TRBV5-1; unclear D gene. CDR1 and CDR2 from the germline V gene are SGHRS and YFSETQ. The V gene lost 0 bases and the J gene lost 3 bases, with 6 bases spanning the gap. The CDR3 spans 13 residues. CDR3 region: CASSLATKETQYF. The CDR3 DNA sequence: TGCGCCAGCAGCTTGGCCACCAAAGAGACCCAGTACTTC.

V and J are TRBV6-2 or TRBV6-3 and TRBJ2-7; 11 nucleotides align to TRBD1. This CDR3 has 15 amino acids. Looked up from germline, CDR1 is MNHEY and CDR2 is SVGEGT. Trimming removed 7 bases from V and 3 bases from J; junction bases left unmatched: 8. In DNA, the CDR3 is TGTGCCAGCATACATACCGGGACAGGGGGCTACGAGCAGTACGTC. Residues: CASIHTGTGGYEQYV.

The table lists this clonotype with a few counts. This chain links TRBV7-3 with TRBJ2-3; D unresolved. Trimming removed 5 bases at V and 1 base at J, with 10 bases between. The CDR3 has 14 residues. The germline CDR1 and CDR2 sequences are SGHTA and FQGTGA. The CDR3 DNA reads TGTGCCAGCAGCCGTGCCTCTGGCACAGATACGCAGTATTTT. It codes for CASSRASGTDTQYF. Full variable domain (rest looked up from reference TRBV7-3 and TRBJ2-3): GAGVSQTPSNKVTEKGKYVELRCDPISGHTALYWYRQSLGQGPEFLIYFQGTGAADDSGLPNDRFFAVRPEGSVSTLKIQRTERGDSAVYLCASSRASGTDTQYFGPGTRLTVL.

The rearrangement links TRBV11-1 to TRBJ2-2, with D uncertain. The CDR3 extends over 16 amino acids. V lost 5 bases and J 4 bases, leaving 17 bases between the germline ends. Per the germline V gene, CDR1 is SGHAT and CDR2 is FQDESV (reference sequence). CDR3 amino acids: CASSPLDQTFTGELFF. As DNA, the CDR3 is TGTGCCAGCAGCCCCCTGGACCAGACGTTCACCGGGGAGCTGTTTTTT.

CDR3 loop: CSVGDRAHEQYF. The DNA for the CDR3 is TGCAGCGTTGGGGACAGGGCTCACGAGCAGTACTTC. V usage is TRBV29-1 and J usage is TRBJ2-7, with 9 bases lining up with TRBD1. CDR3 length: 12 residues. V gave up 4 bases and J gave up 5 bases; unmatched junction bases: 3. Germline CDR1 is SQVTM and CDR2 is ANQGSEA.

There are many counts of this clonotype. The rearrangement joins TRBV5-6 to TRBJ2-7; TRBD1 matches at 7 bases. CDR3 size: 12 residues. Germline V gene sequence: CDR1 SGHDT, CDR2 YYEEEE. V dropped 4 bases and J dropped 7; count of bases not matched to a gene: 5. DNA of the CDR3: TGTGCCAGCAGCCGGACAGGTAGAGAGCAGTACGTC. Amino acids: CASSRTGREQYV.

The chain has TRBV29-1 and TRBJ2-7, with D perhaps TRBD1 (6 bases). Germline V gene data show CDR1 as SQVTM and CDR2 as ANQGSEA. This CDR3 is built from 15 residues. Trimming removed 3 bases from V and 0 bases from J, with 15 bases in between. CDR3 bases: TGCAGCGTTGATTCCGGACAGTCCAACTCCTACGAGCAGTACTTC. Protein sequence: CSVDSGQSNSYEQYF.

This clonotype was detected a few times. The V gene is TRBV5-1, the J gene TRBJ2-2, with D maybe TRBD2 (7 bases). V gave up 3 bases and J gave up 0 bases, with 12 bases separating them. CDR1 and CDR2 from the germline V gene are SGHRS and YFSETQ. The CDR3 spans 16 residues. This CDR3 is CASSSRGAPNTGELFF. The DNA of the CDR3 is TGCGCCAGCAGCTCCCGGGGGGCGCCGAACACCGGGGAGCTGTTTTTT.

The rearrangement uses TRBV5-1 and TRBJ1-1; unclear D gene. The CDR3 runs 13 residues. Germline V CDR1 and CDR2: SGHRS, YFSETQ. Between the trimmed V and J ends, which lost 5 bases and 0 bases, there was a span of 8 bases. In nucleotides, the CDR3 is TGCGCCAGCAGAAACAGCTTGAACACTGAAGCTTTCTTT. It is translated as CASRNSLNTEAFF.

This clonotype was recorded at least ten times. This chain connects TRBV7-2 to TRBJ2-1; D gene uncertain. The CDR3 spans 13 residues. Germline V gene sequence: CDR1 SGHTA, CDR2 FQGNSA. V gave up 8 bases and J gave up 9 bases, with 17 bases separating them. The CDR3 region is CASRWVSGLEQFF. CDR3 sequence (DNA): TGTGCCAGCCGATGGGTCTCCGGGCTTGAGCAGTTCTTC.

This clonotype was counted a few times. The rearrangement links TRBV19 to TRBJ1-5; the D is unclear. Germline CDR1 reads LNHDA; CDR2 reads SQIVND (reference sequence). The V and J ends lost 3 bases and 3 bases respectively, with 6 bases between them. The CDR3 has 13 amino acids. CDR3 protein: CASSIIDNQPQHF. The CDR3 DNA follows: TGTGCCAGTAGTATTATTGACAATCAGCCCCAGCATTTT.

The chain couples TRBV6-1 to TRBJ2-3; D remains unclear. The CDR3 has 14 residues. Germline V gene lookup returns CDR1 MNHNS and CDR2 SASEGT. The V and J ends lost 7 bases and 5 bases respectively, with 16 bases between them. The CDR3 DNA is TGTGCCAGCATCAAGGGCGGAAACCAAGATACGCAGTATTTT. This gives the protein CASIKGGNQDTQYF.

Only a few counts were recorded for this clonotype. This chain connects TRBV20-1 to TRBJ2-5; TRBD2 matches 8 bases. The CDR3 runs to 14 residues. Germline trimming cut 5 bases from V and 2 bases from J; bases unmatched to any gene: 7. Germline values: CDR1 DFQATT, CDR2 SNEGSKA (reference sequence). DNA of the CDR3: TGCAGTGCTCCGGCGGGGGGAATACAAGAGACCCAGTACTTC. Protein sequence: CSAPAGGIQETQYF.

V is TRBV18 and J is TRBJ2-1; TRBD1 aligns across 9 bases. There are 15 residues in the CDR3. The germline V gene has CDR1 KGHSH and CDR2 LQKENI. Losses at the gene ends were 2 bases for V and 8 bases for J; bases not matched to a gene: 7. This CDR3 is CASSPGTGNKDEQFF. Written as DNA, the CDR3 is TGTGCCAGCTCACCAGGGACAGGGAACAAAGATGAGCAGTTCTTC.

This clonotype was found a few times. V gene TRBV3-1 combines with J gene TRBJ2-1; a weak D match, TRBD2 (6 bases). V was cut by 1 base and J by 5 bases, with 9 bases left in between. Germline CDR1 is LGHDT and CDR2 is YNNKEL (reference sequence). This CDR3 has 14 amino acids. The CDR3 here is CASSQVQRDNEQFF. The CDR3 DNA reads as TGTGCCAGCAGCCAAGTTCAGCGGGACAATGAGCAGTTCTTC.

This clonotype has a handful of counts. The J gene is TRBJ2-2, the V gene TRBV4-1; D possibly corresponds to TRBD1 (6 bases). This CDR3 region has 15 residues. CDR1 is MGHRA and CDR2 is YSYEKL in the germline V gene. V lost 6 bases and J 4 bases, leaving 15 bases between the germline ends. The CDR3 nucleotides are TGCGCCAGCAGTCCCGGGACAACTACCACCGGGGAGCTGTTTTTT. Translated, it gives CASSPGTTTTGELFF.

This clonotype showed up just a few times. This rearrangement joins TRBV20-1 to TRBJ2-2; 7 nucleotides align to TRBD1. Germline-derived CDR1 and CDR2 are DFQATT and SNEGSKA (reference sequence). The V gene end was trimmed by 4 bases and the J gene end by 0 bases; junction bases not matched to a gene: 2. The CDR3 has 14 amino acids. CDR3 nucleotides: TGCAGTGCTAACAGGGGTACGAACACCGGGGAGCTGTTTTTT. Residues: CSANRGTNTGELFF.

At least ten counts were recorded for this clonotype. The rearrangement links TRBV7-6 to TRBJ2-2; TRBD1 or TRBD2 may be the D gene (7 bases each). CDR1 and CDR2 (germline): SGHVS, FNYEAQ. This CDR3 has 17 residues. The V and J ends lost 5 bases and 3 bases respectively, with 19 bases between them. CDR3: CASSSQGGDPYTGELFF. In nucleotides, the CDR3 is TGTGCCAGCAGCAGCCAGGGGGGGGACCCCTACACCGGGGAGCTGTTTTTT.

The chain has TRBV4-3 and TRBJ2-1; TRBD1 might be the D (6 bases). Trimming took 1 base from V and 6 from J, leaving 10 bases between them. Looked up from germline, CDR1 is LGHNA and CDR2 is YSLEER. The CDR3 length is 14 residues. The CDR3 here is CASSQGGRINEQFF. The CDR3 coding sequence is TGCGCCAGCAGCCAAGGGGGGCGCATCAATGAGCAGTTCTTC.

The table lists this clonotype with many counts. This sequence joins TRBV6-6 and TRBJ2-5; the match to TRBD1 covers 7 bases. The length of the CDR3 is 15 residues. The germline CDR1 and CDR2 sequences are MNHNY and SVGAGI (reference sequence). Trimming took 5 bases from V and 4 from J; bases not matched to a gene: 10. This chain's CDR3 is CASSQRTGPGETQYF. Written as DNA, the CDR3 is TGTGCCAGCAGTCAACGGACAGGTCCCGGAGAGACCCAGTACTTC.

This chain joins TRBV4-2 and TRBJ2-5; weak D call: TRBD1 (6 bases). V shed 1 base and J shed 2 bases, with 14 bases lying between them. The CDR3 runs 16 residues. From germline, CDR1 is LGHNA and CDR2 YNFKEQ. In DNA, the CDR3 is TGTGCCAGCAGCCAAGCAGCCGGACAGCCTCAAGAGACCCAGTACTTC. It translates to CASSQAAGQPQETQYF.

This clonotype was seen repeatedly, ten times or more. This rearrangement joins TRBV6-5 to TRBJ2-2, with TRBD2 matching 7 bases. Looked up from germline, CDR1 is MNHEY and CDR2 is SVGAGI. The CDR3 sequence is 16 residues long. Trimming removed 6 bases from V and 2 bases from J; junction bases left unmatched: 9. The CDR3 region has the DNA TGTGCCAGCAGAAATCCCCAGCGGGGAAACACCGGGGAGCTGTTTTTT. This encodes CASRNPQRGNTGELFF.

This clonotype was observed a few times. J is TRBJ2-2 and V is TRBV5-1; no reliable D call. V shed 3 bases and J shed 6 bases, with 6 bases lying between them. The CDR3 length is 12 residues. The V gene's germline CDR1 is SGHRS and CDR2 YFSETQ. For the CDR3, the DNA is TGCGCCAGCAGCTCTCTGCCCGGGGAGCTGTTTTTT. It specifies CASSSLPGELFF.

This clonotype was recorded many times. The rearrangement links TRBV7-9 to TRBJ1-2; no firm D call. Germline CDR1 SEHNR, CDR2 FQNEAQ (reference sequence). The CDR3 runs to 15 residues. V dropped 1 base and J dropped 4 bases, with 13 bases sitting between them. The chain's CDR3 is CASSLVRQLAYGYTF. The CDR3 DNA follows: TGTGCCAGCAGCTTAGTCAGGCAGTTGGCCTATGGCTACACCTTC.

The chain carries TRBV10-3 and TRBJ2-5; D remains unclear. The CDR3 has 13 amino acids. Deletions cut 8 bases from V and 2 bases from J, with 12 bases between. CDR1 is ENHRY and CDR2 is SYGVKD in the germline V gene. In DNA form, the CDR3 reads TGTGCCATCTCCCAGGTGGGGCAAGAGACCCAGTACTTC. It encodes CAISQVGQETQYF.

This clonotype was found a few times. The V gene is TRBV6-5, the J gene TRBJ2-1, with a weak D call TRBD1 (6 bases). The CDR3 loop spans 19 amino acids. Trimming cost V 0 bases and J 3 bases, with 21 bases left between them. Looked up from germline, CDR1 is MNHEY and CDR2 is SVGAGI. In DNA, the CDR3 is TGTGCCAGCAGTTACTCGGGTTGGTATAGGGGGTCATTCTACAATGAGCAGTTCTTC. Translating gives CASSYSGWYRGSFYNEQFF.

V gene TRBV7-9 combines with J gene TRBJ1-6; D perhaps matches TRBD1 (5 bases). CDR1 and CDR2 from the germline V gene are SEHNR and FQNEAQ (reference sequence). Trimming took off 5 bases at V and 0 bases at J, with 14 bases between the two ends. The CDR3 covers 17 residues. CDR3 coding DNA: TGTGCCAGCAGCACGGTCGGGGGAGGCTCCTATAATTCACCCCTCCACTTT. This gives the protein CASSTVGGGSYNSPLHF.